The 32 T cell receptor beta chains given below trace back to one sample, sequenced in a study of tumor-infiltrating lymphocytes in primary liver carcinoma. It was unsorted whole blood that yielded blood RNA, and germline DNA was also extracted. A primer matching the constant region was used to make TCR beta cDNA from 500 to 600 ng of total RNA. Three nested multiplex PCR rounds, a slightly modified ARM-PCR method, built the TCR beta libraries. Two initial PCR rounds of ten to eleven cycles each paired TRBV1-TRBV30 forward primers with a C-beta reverse primer. TCRdb processed the multiplex PCR reads anew with MiXCR; each CDR3 protein has one entry. In the table there are fewer than 350,000 distinct CDR3 sequences, 55% to 65% of which are singletons. The specimen sequenced was peripheral blood. Source of these receptors: a man between 40 and 49 years old with primary liver carcinoma and hepatitis B virus infection.

Note on this clonotype: Germline and junction disagree at one end, which may indicate a read error. The chain has TRBV2 and TRBJ1-2; a weak D match, TRBD1 (6 bases). The CDR3 extends over 15 amino acids. Germline values: CDR1 SNHLY, CDR2 FYNNEI. CDR3 protein: CASSARDTGRGGYIF. CDR3 nucleotides: TGTGCCAGCAGTGCCCGGGACACCGGACGGGGTGGCTACATCTTC.

The gene calls are TRBV29-1 and TRBJ2-1; D perhaps matches TRBD2 (6 bases). Germline values: CDR1 SQVTM, CDR2 ANQGSEA. V gave up 0 bases and J gave up 0 bases, with 9 bases separating them. The CDR3 runs to 15 residues. The CDR3 sequence: CSVEDRRVSYNEQFF. The CDR3 DNA follows: TGCAGCGTTGAAGATCGGAGGGTCTCCTACAATGAGCAGTTCTTC.

To note about this clonotype: A much more abundant neighbour one base away suggests this may be a read error. The chain has TRBV6-2 or TRBV6-3 and TRBJ2-1, with 14 bases matching TRBD2. The CDR3 is 15 residues long. Germline V gene lookup returns CDR1 MNHEY and CDR2 SVGEGT. The CDR3 coding sequence is TGTGTCAGCAGTGCCGGGACTAGCGGGAGCCGTGAGCAGTTCTTC. This gives the protein CVSSAGTSGSREQFF.

The chain recombines TRBV29-1 with TRBJ2-1; the match to TRBD2 covers 10 bases. Germline V CDR1 and CDR2: SQVTM, ANQGSEA. The CDR3 length is 16 residues. V dropped 4 bases and J dropped 13; count of bases not matched to a gene: 19. CDR3 in amino acids: CSVVPSGTSVEGKQFF. Here the CDR3 DNA reads TGCAGCGTTGTTCCTTCCGGGACTAGCGTCGAAGGGAAACAGTTCTTC.

This clonotype was observed at least ten times. V usage is TRBV11-1 and J usage is TRBJ2-7; D call uncertain. Germline CDR1 is SGHAT and CDR2 is FQDESV (reference sequence). V was shortened by 5 bases and J by 0 bases, with 8 bases between the two germline ends. The CDR3 sequence is 13 residues long. For the CDR3, the DNA is TGTGCCAGCAGCCTCGCCCTCTCCTACGAGCAGTACTTC. Translation gives CASSLALSYEQYF.

As for this clonotype: A much larger clone differs from this one at a single base, so this may be a read error. The limits of the CDR3 on the DNA are not certain, so only TCRdb's listed CDR3 is given. The CDR3 is CSVATGIGTGELLF. The V call is TRBV29-1, the J call TRBJ2-2; the table's D call, TRBD1, was not checked against the DNA. The germline gives CDR1 SQVTM, CDR2 ANQGSEA. Termini included, the CDR3 measures 14 amino acids.

The V and J genes are TRBV2 and TRBJ1-4, with 7 nucleotides matching TRBD1. The CDR3 consists of 15 residues. CDR1 SNHLY and CDR2 FYNNEI come from the germline V gene. Losses at the gene ends were 6 bases for V and 6 bases for J; bases not matched to a gene: 10. The CDR3 DNA follows: TGTGCCAGCAGACGAACAACAGGGGAGGATGAAAAACTGTTTTTT. This gives the protein CASRRTTGEDEKLFF.

With respect to this clonotype: A clone one base away is much larger, so this may be a read error. This chain connects TRBV6-6 to TRBJ2-7; no firm D call. The CDR3 length is 13 residues. Trimming cost V 4 bases and J 3 bases, with 10 bases left between them. Germline V gene sequence: CDR1 MNHNY, CDR2 SVGAGI (reference sequence). CDR3 nucleotide sequence: TGTGCCAGCAGTTGCGAGGAAAGCTACGAGCAGTACTTC. Translation: CASSCEESYEQYF.

Notes on this clonotype: At one end the junction does not follow the germline gene, possibly because of a read error. V and J are TRBV30 and TRBJ1-1; D unresolved. From germline, CDR1 is GTSNPN and CDR2 SVGIG (reference sequence). The CDR3 is 12 residues long. CDR3 sequence: CAWSVGNTGAFF. CDR3 coding DNA: TGTGCCTGGAGTGTGGGGAACACTGGAGCTTTCTTT. Drawing the rest from reference TRBV30 and TRBJ1-1, the complete variable domain is SQTIHQWPATLVQPVGSPLSLECTVEGTSNPNLYWYRQAAGRGLQLLFYSVGIGQISSEVPQNLSASRPQDRQFILSSKKLLLSDSGFYLCAWSVGNTGAFFGQGTRLTVV.

This clonotype was detected ten times or more. The chain links TRBV4-1 to TRBJ2-2; weak D call: TRBD2 (6 bases). Looked up from germline, CDR1 is MGHRA and CDR2 is YSYEKL. Deletions cut 6 bases from V and 0 bases from J, with 14 bases between. This CDR3 has 16 residues. CDR3 nucleotide sequence: TGCGCCAGCAGTCCCCCGGCGGGGACGAACACCGGGGAGCTGTTTTTT. It encodes CASSPPAGTNTGELFF.

The V gene is TRBV5-1, the J gene TRBJ2-7; 10 nucleotides match TRBD1. CDR1 is SGHRS, CDR2 YFSETQ, per germline. The CDR3 consists of 15 residues. The ends lost 2 bases at V and 2 bases at J; junction bases unmatched: 4. Written as DNA, the CDR3 is TGCGCCAGCAGCTTCCAGACAGGGGGCCCCTACGAGCAGTACTTC. Amino acid sequence: CASSFQTGGPYEQYF.

Points on this clonotype: A much larger clone sits a single nucleotide away, making a read error possible. The gene calls are TRBV29-1 and TRBJ1-2, with D uncertain. CDR1 and CDR2 (germline): SQVTM, ANQGSEA. The CDR3 runs to 11 residues. The CDR3 DNA reads as TGCAGCGCTGAAGATTACCTTACGGAAACCTTC. Protein sequence: CSAEDYLTETF.

The rearrangement links TRBV7-9 to TRBJ2-1; 11 nucleotides match TRBD2. The CDR3 has 15 residues. Germline loops: CDR1 SEHNR, CDR2 FQNEAQ (reference sequence). The V segment lost 6 bases and the J segment 12 bases; nucleotides outside the gene matches: 13. CDR3 sequence reads: CASSQGVLAGEMQFF. The CDR3 nucleotides are TGTGCCAGCAGTCAGGGGGTACTAGCGGGAGAAATGCAGTTCTTC.

A note on this clonotype: A much larger clone is a single base away; this may be a read error. V gene TRBV29-1 combines with J gene TRBJ2-1; 11 positions agree with TRBD2. The V gene's germline CDR1 is SQVTM and CDR2 ANQGSEA. The CDR3 length is 14 residues. CDR3 residues: CSVRLAGQYNGQFF. For the CDR3, the DNA is TGCAGCGTAAGACTAGCGGGACAGTACAATGGGCAGTTCTTC.

The chain employs TRBV6-2 or TRBV6-3 and TRBJ2-1; 10 bases map to TRBD2. In germline, CDR1 is MNHEY, CDR2 SVGEGT. Trimming cost V 2 bases and J 7 bases; bases outside gene matches: 11. This CDR3 region has 17 residues. Here the CDR3 DNA reads TGTGCCAGCAGTTACAGGGGGTTTAATAGCGGGAGGAATGAGCAGTTCTTC. Translated, it gives CASSYRGFNSGRNEQFF.

Comment on this clonotype: This may come from a read error, since a much larger clone is one base off. The rearrangement joins TRBV28 to TRBJ2-7; D is perhaps TRBD2 (5 bases). The CDR3 loop spans 15 amino acids. Germline loops: CDR1 MDHEN, CDR2 SYDVKM. The DNA of the CDR3 is TGTGCCAGCAATCCTGGGCGGGCCAACTCCTACGAGCGGTACTTC. It is translated as CASNPGRANSYERYF.

Worth noting for this clonotype: An end of the junction does not agree with germline; a read error may underlie this. The V and J genes are TRBV6-1 and TRBJ1-5; TRBD1 aligns across 8 bases. Germline assignment: CDR1 MNHNS and CDR2 SASEGT. The CDR3 has 14 amino acids. The CDR3 DNA follows: TGTGCTAGCAGTCTACAGGGGGACACTCAGCCCCAGCATTTT. It specifies CASSLQGDTQPQHF.

This clonotype was seen only a few times. Relative to the germline gene, one junction end is altered; a read error may explain this. The chain is built from TRBV4-2 and TRBJ1-6; the D is unclear. CDR1 and CDR2 (germline): LGHNA, YNFKEQ. The CDR3 runs 15 residues. The CDR3 is CASSQVTSSTSPLHF. The CDR3 DNA reads TGTGCCAGTAGCCAAGTGACAAGTTCTACCTCACCCCTCCACTTT.

As concerns this clonotype: Likely a read error: the CDR3 ends without its conserved phenylalanine or tryptophan. This chain links TRBV5-4 with TRBJ2-1, with 7 bases aligning to TRBD1. The CDR3 is 14 amino acids. Trimming removed 4 bases from V and 6 bases from J; junction bases left unmatched: 7. The V gene's germline CDR1 is SGHNT and CDR2 YYREEE (reference sequence). The CDR3 DNA follows: TGTGCCAGCAGCCCGGACAGGACCCGCAATGAGCAGTTCCTC. Its translation is CASSPDRTRNEQFL.

This clonotype was seen repeatedly, ten times or more. V is TRBV6-1 and J is TRBJ2-3; D is ambiguous. Trimming stripped 0 bases from V and 2 bases from J, with 12 bases between. CDR3 length: 16 residues. Germline V gene lookup returns CDR1 MNHNS and CDR2 SASEGT. As DNA, the CDR3 is TGTGCCAGCAGTGAAGCTTTCGGAGCCTTCACAGATACGCAGTATTTT. Translation: CASSEAFGAFTDTQYF.

The chain uses TRBV6-5 and TRBJ2-1; a possible D gene is TRBD2 (6 bases). The germline gives CDR1 MNHEY, CDR2 SVGAGI. This CDR3 is built from 14 residues. V was clipped by 9 bases and J by 2 bases, with 14 bases between them. CDR3 DNA: TGTGCCAGGAGGATCGGGGGTCCCTACAATGAGCAGTTCTTC. Amino acid sequence: CARRIGGPYNEQFF.

This chain joins TRBV7-8 and TRBJ2-5; a possible D gene is TRBD1 (6 bases). This CDR3 region has 16 residues. Trimming cost V 3 bases and J 2 bases, with 16 bases left between them. The germline CDR1 and CDR2 sequences are SGHVS and FQNEAQ. CDR3 DNA sequence: TGTGCCAGCAGCTTGGTAACGACAGGCTTACAAGAGACCCAGTACTTC. It encodes CASSLVTTGLQETQYF.

This clonotype occurred a few times. The chain employs TRBV7-9 and TRBJ2-5; D unclear. Trimming removed 1 base from V and 5 bases from J, with 8 bases in between. The CDR3 has 13 residues. CDR1 is SEHNR, CDR2 FQNEAQ, per germline (reference sequence). The CDR3 sequence: CASSLDPSETQYF. CDR3 sequence (DNA): TGTGCCAGCAGCTTAGACCCCAGCGAGACCCAGTACTTC.

Comments on this clonotype: With a much larger clone just one base away, this may be a read error. The gene calls are TRBV4-3 and TRBJ1-2; D is undetermined. With 4 bases removed from V and 5 bases from J, the gap between germline ends came to 17 bases. The CDR3 is 15 residues long. Germline V gene sequence: CDR1 LGHNA, CDR2 YSLEER. The CDR3 loop is CASSRDTRTAYGYTF. CDR3 in DNA: TGCGCCAGCAGCCGAGATACCCGGACGGCTTATGGCTACACCTTC.

The sample holds many counts of this clonotype. The chain recombines TRBV6-2 or TRBV6-3 with TRBJ1-5; no clear D gene. The CDR3 contains 12 residues. Trimming removed 0 bases at V and 6 bases at J, with 3 bases between. From germline, CDR1 is MNHEY and CDR2 SVGEGT. CDR3 nucleotides: TGTGCCAGCAGTTACTCGATTCAGCCCCAGCATTTT. It is translated as CASSYSIQPQHF.

Details on this clonotype: This is likely a read error, given that the CDR3 carries no conserved phenylalanine or tryptophan at its end. The DNA for the CDR3 is TGTGTCAGCAGCATAAATCGAGAGACCCAGTACTTA. This translates into CVSSINRETQYL. The chain has TRBV11-2 and TRBJ2-5; no firm D call. The CDR3 length is 12 residues. From germline, CDR1 is SGHAT and CDR2 FQNNGV.

J is TRBJ2-6 and V is TRBV30; D is undetermined. The CDR3 runs 14 residues. Germline V gene data show CDR1 as GTSNPN and CDR2 as SVGIG (reference sequence). Between the trimmed V and J ends, which lost 1 base and 0 bases, there was a span of 4 bases. CDR3 sequence reads: CAWSGTSGANVLTF. The CDR3 DNA reads TGTGCCTGGAGTGGGACCTCTGGGGCCAACGTCCTGACTTTC.

This clonotype has a count of ten or more. The V gene is TRBV4-3, the J gene TRBJ1-4; no clear D gene. Germline V gene data show CDR1 as LGHNA and CDR2 as YSLEER. Trimming cost V 3 bases and J 1 base, with 9 bases left between them. The CDR3 is 15 amino acids. In nucleotides, the CDR3 is TGCGCCAGCAGCCAGGCGGCAGGAACTAATGAAAAACTGTTTTTT. This codes for CASSQAAGTNEKLFF.

Of note for this clonotype: In this CDR3 the conserved last residue, phenylalanine or tryptophan, is missing, so a read error is likely. The chain uses TRBV6-5 and TRBJ1-2, with D maybe TRBD1 (6 bases). CDR1 and CDR2 from the germline V gene are MNHEY and SVGAGI. The V end lost 6 bases, the J end lost 4 bases, and 18 bases lay between the germline ends. There are 15 residues in the CDR3. The chain's CDR3 is CASSSDDGTSYGYTL. CDR3 in DNA: TGTGCCAGCAGCTCCGACGACGGGACAAGCTATGGCTACACCTTA.

On this clonotype: With a much larger clone just one base away, this may be a read error. J is TRBJ1-2 and V is TRBV12-3 or TRBV12-4, with a possible D match to TRBD1 (5 bases). Trimming shortened V by 7 bases and J by 8 bases, and 20 bases separated the two germline ends. The CDR3 runs 14 residues. Here the CDR3 reads CASTFMAGVRGYTF. The CDR3 region has the DNA TGTGCCAGCACTTTTATGGCGGGGGTTCGGGGCTACACCTTC.

The chain is built from TRBV21-1 and TRBJ1-4; the D segment call TRBD1 is taken from the table without a DNA check. TRBV21-1 is a documented pseudogene. The CDR3 runs 16 residues. The CDR3 nucleotides are TGTGCCAGCAGCACCCCTCCCGACAGGGGGAAGGAAAAACTGTTTTTT. As protein: CASSTPPDRGKEKLFF.

Concerning this clonotype: The junction shows a germline mismatch at one end, possibly a read error. The rearrangement uses TRBV11-3 and TRBJ1-1; D call uncertain. CDR1 is SGHNT, CDR2 YENEEA, per germline. The CDR3 is made up of 17 amino acids. Here the CDR3 reads CARKVRLLRWRYTEVFF. CDR3 DNA sequence: TGTGCCAGAAAGGTTAGATTATTGCGTTGGAGATACACTGAAGTTTTCTTT.